A single T cell receptor beta chain is shown here with its context. The data are from a study of blood T cell repertoires in COVID-19. Study at large: Whether acute or convalescent, the COVID-19 samples came from the United States, Italy and Spain. From T cells, B-cell-depleted T cells, or PBMCs came the material, which was cDNA or gDNA.

Per the original data handling: Estimates of nucleated cell counts were drawn from the amplification of reference gene primers. TCRdb keeps only in-frame clones here, not all; method: immunoSEQ multiplex PCR. That table furnishes V, J and clone size, whereas the DNA furnished D and trimming. The repertoire includes fewer than 400,000 clones, 85% to 90% of them detected once, and about 4.1% sits in the top ten. The ends were cut back, 6 bases at V and 7 bases at J, with 7 bases in the middle. The CDR3 contains 11 residues. Per germline, CDR1 MNHEY and CDR2 SVGAGI. Sequences were obtained from PBMCs or T cells enriched from blood (not recorded which). The gene calls are TRBV6-5 and TRBJ1-5; D unclear. The TCR comes from a young man who had recovered from COVID-19. The CDR3 loop is CASSGGQPQHF. CDR3 bases: TGTGCCAGCAGCGGAGGGCAGCCCCAGCATTTT.